A selection of T cell receptor beta chains follows, all from one sample in a study of metastatic and nonmetastatic thyroid tumors. TCRdb re-called the PCR reads through MiXCR. The profile covers 40,000 or so clones, with around half appearing a single time and roughly 25% taken by the ten largest. Sequencing was performed on tumor tissue. Receptor source: a male donor with papillary thyroid cancer or a benign thyroid nodule (not recorded which). Some clones in this sample may be carry-over from other donors' samples. CDR3s include the opening cysteine and the closing phenylalanine or tryptophan. A D gene is named only where the DNA matches it firmly. Not every row has a clone size; where given, it reads once, few, many or a size class.

D gene: NA; clone size: NA; V gene: TRBV11-2; J gene: TRBJ2-3; CDR3 protein: CASSLENRRTDTQYF; CDR3 DNA: TGTGCCAGCAGCTTAGAAAACAGGCGCACAGATACGCAGTATTTT
D gene: TRBD1; clone size: NA; V gene: TRBV27; J gene: TRBJ2-7; CDR3 protein: CASSLSGQRPYEQYF; CDR3 DNA: TGTGCCAGCAGTTTATCGGGACAGCGTCCCTACGAGCAGTACTTC
D gene: NA; clone size: NA; V gene: TRBV28; J gene: TRBJ1-2; CDR3 protein: CASSLPRASYGYTF; CDR3 DNA: TGTGCCAGCAGTTTACCTCGGGCTAGCTATGGCTACACCTTC
D gene: NA; clone size: few; V gene: TRBV6-1; J gene: TRBJ1-1; CDR3 protein: CASEGTEGTEAFF; CDR3 DNA: TGTGCCAGCGAAGGGACCGAGGGCACTGAAGCTTTCTTT
D gene: TRBD2; clone size: NA; V gene: TRBV28; J gene: TRBJ2-1; CDR3 protein: CASSGGLAGGYEQFF; CDR3 DNA: TGTGCCAGCAGTGGGGGACTAGCGGGTGGCTATGAGCAGTTCTTC
D gene: TRBD1; clone size: once; V gene: TRBV5-1; J gene: TRBJ2-7; CDR3 protein: CASSLPGQLSHKQYF; CDR3 DNA: TGCGCCAGCAGCTTGCCGGGACAGCTATCCCACAAGCAGTACTTC
D gene: NA; clone size: NA; V gene: TRBV2; J gene: TRBJ2-3; CDR3 protein: CASSETQGYTQYF; CDR3 DNA: TGTGCCAGCAGTGAAACACAGGGATATACGCAGTATTTT
D gene: NA; clone size: few; V gene: TRBV2; J gene: TRBJ1-2; CDR3 protein: CASVRTEINYYGYTF; CDR3 DNA: TGTGCCAGCGTAAGGACAGAAATTAATTACTATGGCTACACCTTC
D gene: NA; clone size: NA; V gene: TRBV6-2/TRBV6-3; J gene: TRBJ2-7; CDR3 protein: CASSYSIEGSEQYF; CDR3 DNA: TGTGCCAGCAGTTACTCGATTGAGGGTAGCGAGCAGTACTTC
D gene: TRBD2; clone size: NA; V gene: TRBV20-1; J gene: TRBJ2-3; CDR3 protein: CSAPGTSDVDTQYF; CDR3 DNA: TGCAGTGCGCCGGGGACTAGCGATGTGGATACGCAGTATTTT
D gene: NA; clone size: NA; V gene: TRBV5-5; J gene: TRBJ2-1; CDR3 protein: CASSQNSHDNEQFF; CDR3 DNA: TGTGCCAGCAGCCAAAATTCCCACGACAATGAGCAGTTCTTC
D gene: NA; clone size: NA; V gene: TRBV27; J gene: TRBJ2-2; CDR3 protein: CASILGDTTGELFF; CDR3 DNA: TGTGCCAGCATCCTGGGCGACACCACCGGGGAGCTGTTTTTT
D gene: NA; clone size: few; V gene: TRBV30; J gene: TRBJ1-6; CDR3 protein: CAWRQRLGDSPLHF; CDR3 DNA: TGTGCCTGGAGACAAAGGTTGGGCGATTCACCCCTCCACTTT
D gene: NA; clone size: NA; V gene: TRBV18; J gene: TRBJ2-2; CDR3 protein: CASSPNGHRNGELFF; CDR3 DNA: TGTGCCAGCTCACCAAATGGACATCGGAACGGGGAGCTGTTTTTT
D gene: NA; clone size: NA; V gene: TRBV20-1; J gene: TRBJ2-7; CDR3 protein: CSAWESSYEQYF; CDR3 DNA: TGCAGTGCTTGGGAGAGCTCCTACGAGCAGTACTTC
D gene: NA; clone size: NA; V gene: TRBV11-3; J gene: TRBJ2-2; CDR3 protein: CASSLRIQPGELFF; CDR3 DNA: TGTGCCAGCAGCCTTCGAATACAACCCGGGGAGCTGTTTTTT
D gene: TRBD2; clone size: NA; V gene: TRBV14; J gene: TRBJ2-1; CDR3 protein: CASSRGGTNEQFF; CDR3 DNA: TGTGCCAGCAGCCGGGGGGGAACGAATGAGCAGTTCTTC
D gene: NA; clone size: NA; V gene: TRBV20-1; J gene: TRBJ2-5; CDR3 protein: CSAPGAGNQETQYF; CDR3 DNA: TGCAGTGCCCCGGGAGCGGGCAACCAAGAGACCCAGTACTTC
D gene: NA; clone size: few; V gene: TRBV28; J gene: TRBJ1-2; CDR3 protein: CASSLVGQTYGYTF; CDR3 DNA: TGTGCCAGCAGTTTAGTCGGACAGACCTATGGCTACACCTTC
D gene: NA; clone size: few; V gene: TRBV6-1; J gene: TRBJ1-6; CDR3 protein: CASSEGPWNYNSPLHF; CDR3 DNA: TGTGCCAGCAGTGAGGGTCCGTGGAACTATAATTCACCCCTCCACTTT
D gene: NA; clone size: NA; V gene: TRBV4-3; J gene: TRBJ1-3; CDR3 protein: CASSQEQGRNTIYF; CDR3 DNA: TGCGCCAGCAGCCAAGAGCAGGGTAGAAACACCATATATTTT
D gene: TRBD2; clone size: NA; V gene: TRBV11-1; J gene: TRBJ2-3; CDR3 protein: CASSLGGSDGTQYF; CDR3 DNA: TGTGCCAGCAGCTTAGGCGGGAGCGACGGTACGCAGTATTTT
D gene: TRBD1; clone size: NA; V gene: TRBV14; J gene: TRBJ2-7; CDR3 protein: CASSQARDSPSYEQYF; CDR3 DNA: TGTGCCAGCAGCCAAGCCCGGGACAGCCCCTCCTACGAGCAGTACTTC
D gene: NA; clone size: NA; V gene: TRBV20-1; J gene: TRBJ2-3; CDR3 protein: CSARALGTDTQYF; CDR3 DNA: TGCAGTGCTAGAGCTCTAGGCACAGATACGCAGTATTTT
D gene: NA; clone size: NA; V gene: TRBV4-1; J gene: TRBJ2-5; CDR3 protein: CASSQGLTETQYF; CDR3 DNA: TGCGCCAGCAGCCAGGGACTTACGGAGACCCAGTACTTC
D gene: TRBD1; clone size: few; V gene: TRBV12-3/TRBV12-4; J gene: TRBJ2-7; CDR3 protein: CASSLSDRGTYEQYF; CDR3 DNA: TGTGCCAGCAGTTTAAGCGACAGGGGGACCTACGAGCAGTACTTC
D gene: TRBD1; clone size: NA; V gene: TRBV11-2; J gene: TRBJ2-2; CDR3 protein: CASREWTGGINTGELFF; CDR3 DNA: TGTGCCAGCCGAGAGTGGACAGGGGGGATTAACACCGGGGAGCTGTTTTTT
D gene: NA; clone size: few; V gene: TRBV2; J gene: TRBJ2-2; CDR3 protein: CASSDKVDGELFF; CDR3 DNA: TGTGCCAGCAGTGACAAGGTGGACGGGGAGCTGTTTTTT
D gene: TRBD2; clone size: medium-sized; V gene: TRBV6-6; J gene: TRBJ2-7; CDR3 protein: CASSYYGGGNDEQYF; CDR3 DNA: TGTGCCAGCAGTTACTACGGGGGGGGGAACGACGAGCAGTACTTC
D gene: NA; clone size: NA; V gene: TRBV18; J gene: TRBJ1-6; CDR3 protein: CASSSVQKSSSPLHF; CDR3 DNA: TGTGCCAGCTCATCTGTACAGAAGTCCTCATCACCCCTCCACTTT
D gene: TRBD2; clone size: once; V gene: TRBV11-2; J gene: TRBJ2-1; CDR3 protein: CASSPHSGDYNEQFF; CDR3 DNA: TGTGCCAGCAGCCCTCATAGCGGGGACTACAATGAGCAGTTCTTC
D gene: NA; clone size: NA; V gene: TRBV5-1; J gene: TRBJ2-7; CDR3 protein: CASSLDLGFDEQYF; CDR3 DNA: TGCGCCAGCAGCTTGGATCTGGGTTTCGACGAGCAGTACTTC
D gene: NA; clone size: NA; V gene: TRBV12-3/TRBV12-4; J gene: TRBJ1-6; CDR3 protein: CASRLKGGLPLHF; CDR3 DNA: TGTGCCAGCCGATTAAAGGGCGGACTCCCCCTCCACTTT
D gene: NA; clone size: once; V gene: TRBV4-2; J gene: TRBJ1-2; CDR3 protein: CASSQRGANYGYTF; CDR3 DNA: TGTGCCAGCAGCCAAAGGGGAGCTAACTATGGCTACACCTTC
D gene: NA; clone size: NA; V gene: TRBV7-6; J gene: TRBJ1-3; CDR3 protein: CASSLGGLSSGNTIYF; CDR3 DNA: TGTGCCAGCAGTTTGGGGGGGCTTAGCTCTGGAAACACCATATATTTT
D gene: TRBD1; clone size: NA; V gene: TRBV5-1; J gene: TRBJ2-7; CDR3 protein: CASSSGQGSYEQYF; CDR3 DNA: TGCGCCAGCAGTTCGGGACAGGGGTCCTACGAGCAGTACTTC
D gene: NA; clone size: few; V gene: TRBV27; J gene: TRBJ1-2; CDR3 protein: CASSGYTTGQKGNYGYTF; CDR3 DNA: TGTGCCAGCAGTGGCTACACTACAGGACAAAAGGGAAACTATGGCTACACCTTC
D gene: NA; clone size: NA; V gene: TRBV30; J gene: TRBJ1-4; CDR3 protein: CAWSVSVNNEKLFF; CDR3 DNA: TGTGCCTGGAGTGTATCGGTTAATAATGAAAAACTGTTTTTT
D gene: NA; clone size: NA; V gene: TRBV30; J gene: TRBJ1-3; CDR3 protein: CAWSAQLFSGNTIYF; CDR3 DNA: TGTGCCTGGAGTGCACAGTTATTCTCTGGAAACACCATATATTTT
D gene: TRBD1; clone size: NA; V gene: TRBV11-2; J gene: TRBJ2-1; CDR3 protein: CASSIRDRGLWNEQFF; CDR3 DNA: TGTGCCAGCAGCATCCGGGACAGGGGGCTTTGGAATGAGCAGTTCTTC
D gene: NA; clone size: few; V gene: TRBV11-2; J gene: TRBJ2-7; CDR3 protein: CASSLGVNEQYF; CDR3 DNA: TGTGCCAGCAGCTTAGGTGTAAACGAGCAGTACTTC
D gene: NA; clone size: few; V gene: TRBV12-3/TRBV12-4; J gene: TRBJ2-7; CDR3 protein: CASSFNTYEQYF; CDR3 DNA: TGTGCCAGCAGTTTTAACACCTACGAGCAGTACTTC
D gene: TRBD1; clone size: medium-sized; V gene: TRBV6-4; J gene: TRBJ1-6; CDR3 protein: CASRTGENSPLHF; CDR3 DNA: TGTGCCAGTAGGACAGGAGAAAATTCACCCCTCCACTTT